The rows below give T cell receptor beta chains drawn from one sample of a study of spatial heterogeneity in lung cancer. TCRdb ran MiXCR on the 5' RACE reads and lists one entry per CDR3 protein. The sample consists of tens of thousands of distinct CDR3 sequences, roughly 15% of them appearing once. The specimen was PBMCs, collected at surgery. These receptors were obtained from a male donor with early-stage non-small cell lung cancer. Each CDR3 is given with its conserved first and last residue. D genes are given only for firm matches. For some rows the clone size is stated as once, few or many, or as a class when expanded; others skip it.

v_gene: TRBV28
d_gene: TRBD2
j_gene: TRBJ2-3
len: 14
abundance: -
CDR3nt: TGTGCCAGCAGTGATAGCGGGAGCACAGATACGCAGTATTTT
CDR3aa: CASSDSGSTDTQYF

v_gene: TRBV7-2
d_gene: -
j_gene: TRBJ2-3
len: 13
abundance: -
CDR3nt: TGTGCCAGCAGCTTAGAAGAACCAGATACGCAGTATTTT
CDR3aa: CASSLEEPDTQYF

v_gene: TRBV20-1
d_gene: -
j_gene: TRBJ2-5
len: 13
abundance: few
CDR3nt: TGCAGTGCTACTCCCTTTGCTCGAGAGACCCAGTACTTC
CDR3aa: CSATPFARETQYF

v_gene: TRBV7-8
d_gene: -
j_gene: TRBJ2-7
len: 15
abundance: few
CDR3nt: TGTGCCAGCAGCCCATCCCGGGACACCTCCTACGAGCAGTACTTC
CDR3aa: CASSPSRDTSYEQYF

v_gene: TRBV10-1
d_gene: -
j_gene: TRBJ2-3
len: 16
abundance: many
CDR3nt: TGCGCCAGCAGTGAGTCGAGGGGTGCTGCGACAGATACGCAGTATTTT
CDR3aa: CASSESRGAATDTQYF

v_gene: TRBV20-1
d_gene: -
j_gene: TRBJ1-2
len: 17
abundance: few
CDR3nt: TGCAGTGCTGATCTCCGGGACATATTCCCCGGAGGCTATGGCTACACCTTC
CDR3aa: CSADLRDIFPGGYGYTF

v_gene: TRBV14
d_gene: -
j_gene: TRBJ2-5
len: 12
abundance: many
CDR3nt: TGTGCCAGCAGCCTGGGGGTGGAGACCCAGTACTTC
CDR3aa: CASSLGVETQYF

v_gene: TRBV7-3
d_gene: -
j_gene: TRBJ1-1
len: 14
abundance: -
CDR3nt: TGTGCCAGCAGCCCCGGGCGGGAGAACACTGAAGCTTTCTTT
CDR3aa: CASSPGRENTEAFF

v_gene: TRBV6-6
d_gene: -
j_gene: TRBJ2-7
len: 13
abundance: -
CDR3nt: TGTGCCAGCAGGAGGGGGAGCTCCTACGAGCAGTACTTC
CDR3aa: CASRRGSSYEQYF

v_gene: TRBV4-2
d_gene: TRBD1
j_gene: TRBJ2-7
len: 15
abundance: many
CDR3nt: TGTGCCAGCAGCCGAGGACAGGGGCTTGACTACGAGCAGTACTTC
CDR3aa: CASSRGQGLDYEQYF

v_gene: TRBV9
d_gene: TRBD1
j_gene: TRBJ1-5
len: 16
abundance: many
CDR3nt: TGTGCCAGCAGCCCAGGGACAGGGGAGTTCGAGGTACCCCAGCATTTT
CDR3aa: CASSPGTGEFEVPQHF

v_gene: TRBV29-1
d_gene: -
j_gene: TRBJ2-3
len: 13
abundance: few
CDR3nt: TGCAGCGGGGCCTCGGTCGGAGCAGATACGCAGTATTTT
CDR3aa: CSGASVGADTQYF

v_gene: TRBV6-5
d_gene: -
j_gene: TRBJ2-7
len: 14
abundance: few
CDR3nt: TGTGCCAGCACCTCGCCTGGGAGCTCCTACGAGCAGTACTTC
CDR3aa: CASTSPGSSYEQYF

v_gene: TRBV7-2
d_gene: -
j_gene: TRBJ2-7
len: 13
abundance: -
CDR3nt: TGTGCCAGCAGCTTCCAGGGGCTGGGTGAGCAGTACTTC
CDR3aa: CASSFQGLGEQYF

v_gene: TRBV20-1
d_gene: -
j_gene: TRBJ1-2
len: 12
abundance: many
CDR3nt: TGCAGTGCTACGGGACACAACTATGGCTACACCTTC
CDR3aa: CSATGHNYGYTF

v_gene: TRBV7-9
d_gene: TRBD1
j_gene: TRBJ2-1
len: 17
abundance: many
CDR3nt: TGTGCCAGCAGCTCCCCTATTCCCGCCACAGGGGATGATGAGCAGTTCTTC
CDR3aa: CASSSPIPATGDDEQFF

v_gene: TRBV14
d_gene: -
j_gene: TRBJ2-1
len: 14
abundance: many
CDR3nt: TGTGCCAGCAGCCTGGAGGGAAACTACAATGAGCAGTTCTTC
CDR3aa: CASSLEGNYNEQFF

v_gene: TRBV10-2
d_gene: -
j_gene: TRBJ2-6
len: 17
abundance: few
CDR3nt: TGCGCCAGCACCGAGGGGGGTTGGTACTCTGGGGCCAACGTCCTGACTTTC
CDR3aa: CASTEGGWYSGANVLTF

v_gene: TRBV14
d_gene: -
j_gene: TRBJ2-1
len: 14
abundance: -
CDR3nt: TGTGCCAGCAGCCGTGGGACTTACTACAATGAGCAGTTCTTC
CDR3aa: CASSRGTYYNEQFF

v_gene: TRBV7-2
d_gene: -
j_gene: TRBJ2-5
len: 12
abundance: medium-sized
CDR3nt: TGTGCCAGCAGCCCGAGTAAAGAGACCCAGTACTTC
CDR3aa: CASSPSKETQYF

v_gene: TRBV11-2
d_gene: TRBD2
j_gene: TRBJ2-2
len: 16
abundance: few
CDR3nt: TGTGCCAGCAGCCCCGGACTAGCGGGAGTCGGCGGGGAGCTGTTTTTT
CDR3aa: CASSPGLAGVGGELFF

v_gene: TRBV7-6
d_gene: -
j_gene: TRBJ1-1
len: 16
abundance: -
CDR3nt: TGTGCCAGCAGCCCACCGATCTCCGGGGCGAACACTGAAGCTTTCTTT
CDR3aa: CASSPPISGANTEAFF